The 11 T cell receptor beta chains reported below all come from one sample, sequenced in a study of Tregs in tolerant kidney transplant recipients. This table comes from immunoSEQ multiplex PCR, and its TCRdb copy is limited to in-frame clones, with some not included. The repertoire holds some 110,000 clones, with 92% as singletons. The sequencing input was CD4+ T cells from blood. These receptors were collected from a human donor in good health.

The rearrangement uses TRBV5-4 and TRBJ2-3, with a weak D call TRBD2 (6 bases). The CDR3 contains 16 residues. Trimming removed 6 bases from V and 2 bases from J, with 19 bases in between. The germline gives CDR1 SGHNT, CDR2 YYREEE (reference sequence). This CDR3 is CASTPSAGFYTDTQYF. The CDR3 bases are TGTGCCAGCACGCCCTCGGCGGGGTTTTACACAGATACGCAGTATTTT.

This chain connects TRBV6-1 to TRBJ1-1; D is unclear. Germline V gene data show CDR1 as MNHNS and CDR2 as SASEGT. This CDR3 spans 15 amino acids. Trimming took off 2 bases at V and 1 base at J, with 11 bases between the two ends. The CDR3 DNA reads TGTGCCAGCAGTGAAAATCTCCACCCGAACACTGAAGCTTTCTTT. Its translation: CASSENLHPNTEAFF.

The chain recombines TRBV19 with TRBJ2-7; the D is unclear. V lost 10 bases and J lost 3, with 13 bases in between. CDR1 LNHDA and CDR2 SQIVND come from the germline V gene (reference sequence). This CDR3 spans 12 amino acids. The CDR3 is CATRSRYYEQYF. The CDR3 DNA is TGTGCCACCCGAAGCAGATACTACGAGCAGTACTTC. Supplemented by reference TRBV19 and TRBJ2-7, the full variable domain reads DGGITQSPKYLFRKEGQNVTLSCEQNLNHDAMYWYRQDPGQGLRLIYYSQIVNDFQKGDIAEGYSVSREKKESFPLTVTSAQKNPTAFYLCATRSRYYEQYFGPGTRLTVT.

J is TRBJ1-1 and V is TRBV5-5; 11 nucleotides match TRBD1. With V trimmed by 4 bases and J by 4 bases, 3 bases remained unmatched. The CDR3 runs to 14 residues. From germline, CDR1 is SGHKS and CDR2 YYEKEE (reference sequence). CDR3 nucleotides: TGTGCCAGCAGCCTCGGGACAGGGGGCACTGAAGCTTTCTTT. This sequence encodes CASSLGTGGTEAFF. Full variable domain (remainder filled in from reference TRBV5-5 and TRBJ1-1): DAGVTQSPTHLIKTRGQQVTLRCSPISGHKSVSWYQQVLGQGPQFIFQYYEKEERGRGNFPDRFSARQFPNYSSELNVNALLLGDSALYLCASSLGTGGTEAFFGQGTRLTVV.

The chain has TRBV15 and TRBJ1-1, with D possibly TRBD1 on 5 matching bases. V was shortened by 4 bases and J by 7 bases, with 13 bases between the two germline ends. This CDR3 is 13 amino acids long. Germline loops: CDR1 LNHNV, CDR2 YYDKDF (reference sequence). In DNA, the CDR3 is TGTGCCACCAGCACGGGAGTCGGGGGTGAAGCTTTCTTT. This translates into CATSTGVGGEAFF.

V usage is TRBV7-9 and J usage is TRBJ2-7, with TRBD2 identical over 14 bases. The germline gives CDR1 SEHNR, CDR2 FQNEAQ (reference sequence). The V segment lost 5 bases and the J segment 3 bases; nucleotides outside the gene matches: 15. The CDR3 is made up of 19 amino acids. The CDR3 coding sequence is TGTGCCAGCAGCCCCCTTTTAGGGACTAGCGGGAGAAGGGGCTACGAGCAGTACTTC. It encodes CASSPLLGTSGRRGYEQYF.

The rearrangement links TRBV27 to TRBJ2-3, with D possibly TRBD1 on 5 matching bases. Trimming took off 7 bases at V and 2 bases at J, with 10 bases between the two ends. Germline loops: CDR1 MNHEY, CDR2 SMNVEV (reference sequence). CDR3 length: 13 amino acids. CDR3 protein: CASKGHNTDTQYF. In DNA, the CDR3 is TGTGCCAGCAAGGGGCACAACACAGATACGCAGTATTTT.

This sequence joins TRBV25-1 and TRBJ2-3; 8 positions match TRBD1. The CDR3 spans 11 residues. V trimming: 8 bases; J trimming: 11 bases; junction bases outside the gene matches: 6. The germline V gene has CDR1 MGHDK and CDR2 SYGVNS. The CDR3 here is CASGDRGRQYF. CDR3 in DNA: TGTGCCAGCGGCGACAGGGGAAGGCAGTATTTT.

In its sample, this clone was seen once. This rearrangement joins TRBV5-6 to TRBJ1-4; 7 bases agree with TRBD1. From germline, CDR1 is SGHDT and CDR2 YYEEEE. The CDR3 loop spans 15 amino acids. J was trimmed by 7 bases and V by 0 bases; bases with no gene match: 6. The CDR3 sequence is CASSLVRGAGEKLFF. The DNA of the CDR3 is TGTGCCAGCAGCTTGGTCAGGGGGGCGGGTGAAAAACTGTTTTTT. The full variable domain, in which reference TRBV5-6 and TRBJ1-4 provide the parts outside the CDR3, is DAGVTQSPTHLIKTRGQQVTLRCSPKSGHDTVSWYQQALGQGPQFIFQYYEEEERQRGNFPDRFSGHQFPNYSSELNVNALLLGDSALYLCASSLVRGAGEKLFFGSGTQLSVL.

CDR3 nucleotide sequence: TGTGCCAGCTCCCCCGAGAGGCGCCGGAATGAAAAACTGTTTTTT. Its protein is CASSPERRRNEKLFF. The chain uses TRBV18 and TRBJ1-4; no definite D call. Germline V gives CDR1 KGHSH, CDR2 LQKENI. V was shortened by 6 bases and J by 5 bases, with 16 bases between the two germline ends. This CDR3 has 15 amino acids.

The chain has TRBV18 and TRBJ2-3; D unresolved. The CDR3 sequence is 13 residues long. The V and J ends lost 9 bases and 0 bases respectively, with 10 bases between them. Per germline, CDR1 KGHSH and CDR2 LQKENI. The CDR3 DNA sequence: TGTGCCAGTTCCGCTCCGAGCACAGATACGCAGTATTTT. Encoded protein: CASSAPSTDTQYF.